This T cell receptor beta chain was sequenced during a study of blood T cell repertoires in COVID-19. Overall study context: The United States, Italy and Spain were the sources of the acute and convalescent COVID-19 samples. The cDNA or gDNA used as material had been derived from T cells, B-cell-depleted T cells, or PBMCs.

Original processing methods: Cell counts per sample came from amplifying reference gene primers. TCRdb's copy holds only in-frame clones and misses some; the assay was immunoSEQ multiplex PCR. The DNA gave D and trimming, while V, J and clone size come from that table. The repertoire holds 280,000 or so clones, with 75% to 90% as singletons. The ends were cut back, 6 bases at V and 0 bases at J, with 6 bases in the middle. Germline CDR1 reads LNHDA; CDR2 reads SQIVND (reference sequence). The CDR3 extends over 14 amino acids. The sample consisted of peripheral blood. This chain links TRBV19 with TRBJ2-6; D is unclear. The receptor's source is a woman aged 30 to 39 who had recovered from COVID-19. The DNA of the CDR3 is TGTGCCAGTAGACAGTTCTCTGGGGCCAACGTCCTGACTTTC. Residues: CASRQFSGANVLTF.